In this sample, the clone carrying this T cell receptor (beta chain) turned up a few times. Antigen: not known. These data originate in a study of T-cell memory formation after mild COVID-19. V lost 0 bases, J lost 7 bases, and 2 bases stayed unmatched. The CDR3 runs to 14 residues. The V gene's germline CDR1 is SGHRS and CDR2 YFSETQ. Study-level findings and limits: CD8+ contracting clones occupied EMRA, while CD4+ ones occupied mainly CM and EM. Clones that contracted from day 15 to 85 had balanced CD4/CD8; later expanders were CD4+ biased.

TCRdb processed the 5' RACE reads anew with MiXCR; each CDR3 protein has one entry. The repertoire holds about 560,000 distinct CDR3 sequences, with 18% as singletons. The chain links TRBV5-1 to TRBJ2-1, with TRBD2 matching over 9 bases. The source is an adult woman who had mild COVID-19 (a few samples of this study predate the infection). Cell type and time point are not known. Specimen: PBMCs or a T cell subset sorted from them (not recorded which). Here the CDR3 reads CASSLDSGGNEQFF. The CDR3 bases are TGCGCCAGCAGCTTGGACAGCGGGGGGAATGAGCAGTTCTTC.